This paragraph reports one TCR beta chain. The antigen remains unidentified. Assay: immunoSEQ multiplex PCR; the TCRdb copy retains only in-frame clones and omits some. Of some 28,000 clones detected, roughly 85% appear once; the ten largest clones hold roughly 0.1%. Between the trimmed V and J ends, which lost 1 base and 0 bases, there was a span of 9 bases. Germline V gene sequence: CDR1 SNHLY, CDR2 FYNNEI. The length of the CDR3 is 15 residues. The sample originates from a study of regulatory dendritic cells for organ transplantation. Overall study results and limits: Memory T cells were less diverse than naive, with memory CD8+ most oligoclonal. Regulatory dendritic cells appeared to expand memory CD8+ clones less than mature ones. Among resting subsets, memory CD8+ cells contained the most alloreactive clonotypes.

What was sequenced was naive CD4+ T cells from blood. Subset reported: CD45RA+ naive T cells. The receptor was derived from a human donor in good health. This sequence joins TRBV2 and TRBJ1-1, with D tentatively TRBD1 (6 bases). CDR3 loop: CASSEGQGMNTEAFF. CDR3 nucleotide sequence: TGTGCCAGCAGTGAAGGTCAGGGGATGAACACTGAAGCTTTCTTT.